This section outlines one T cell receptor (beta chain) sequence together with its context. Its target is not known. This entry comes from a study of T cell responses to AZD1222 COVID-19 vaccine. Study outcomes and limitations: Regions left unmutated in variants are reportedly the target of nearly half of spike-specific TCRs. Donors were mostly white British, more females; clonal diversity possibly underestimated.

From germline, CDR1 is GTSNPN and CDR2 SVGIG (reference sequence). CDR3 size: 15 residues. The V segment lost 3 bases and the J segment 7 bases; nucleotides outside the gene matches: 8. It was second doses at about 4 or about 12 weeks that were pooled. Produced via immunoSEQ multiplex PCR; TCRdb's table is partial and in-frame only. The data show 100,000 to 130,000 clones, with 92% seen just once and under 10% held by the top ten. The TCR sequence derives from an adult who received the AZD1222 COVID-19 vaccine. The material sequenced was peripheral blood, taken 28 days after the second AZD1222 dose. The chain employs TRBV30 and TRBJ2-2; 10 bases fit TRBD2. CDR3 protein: CAWSPGLAYGGELFF. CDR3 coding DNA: TGTGCCTGGAGCCCGGGACTAGCGTACGGCGGGGAGCTGTTTTTT.